Following are 16 T cell receptor beta chains from one sample sequenced in a study of T cell responses to AZD1222 COVID-19 vaccine. Some clones are missing from TCRdb's copy, which holds only in-frame ones; the method was immunoSEQ multiplex PCR. Among tens of thousands of clones, about 90% were seen once, and the ten largest hold roughly 9%. Here the sequenced sample was peripheral blood, taken on day 0 of AZD1222 vaccination. All receptors derive from an adult in good health.

V and J are TRBV5-1 and TRBJ2-3; a weak D match, TRBD1 (5 bases). Germline V gene sequence: CDR1 SGHRS, CDR2 YFSETQ. The length of the CDR3 is 16 residues. The ends were cut back, 0 bases at V and 0 bases at J, with 11 bases in the middle. CDR3 residues: CASSLAQGTSTDTQYF. The CDR3 nucleotides read TGCGCCAGCAGCTTGGCTCAGGGAACTAGCACAGATACGCAGTATTTT.

This chain links TRBV5-1 with TRBJ1-5; the match to TRBD1 covers 7 bases. The germline CDR1 and CDR2 sequences are SGHRS and YFSETQ. J gave up 5 bases and V 4 bases, and 9 bases lay outside the gene matches. The CDR3 covers 15 residues. The CDR3 nucleotides are TGCGCCAGCAGCCCAGGGGGGGCGAAGGATCAGCCCCAGCATTTT. It codes for CASSPGGAKDQPQHF.

This sequence joins TRBV7-9 and TRBJ1-3; D unresolved. Trimming shortened V by 5 bases and J by 2 bases, and 1 base separated the two germline ends. CDR3 size: 11 residues. Germline V lookup: CDR1 SEHNR, CDR2 FQNEAQ (reference sequence). The CDR3, as DNA: TGTGCCAGCAGCCCTGGAAACACCATATATTTT. This sequence encodes CASSPGNTIYF.

The chain is built from TRBV7-8 and TRBJ1-1, with TRBD1 matching over 12 bases. Looked up from germline, CDR1 is SGHVS and CDR2 is FQNEAQ. The ends lost 8 bases at V and 6 bases at J; junction bases unmatched: 7. The CDR3 loop spans 14 amino acids. As DNA, the CDR3 is TGTGCCAGCGGGGGACAGGGGGCTGGGGCTGAAGCTTTCTTT. This encodes CASGGQGAGAEAFF.

This chain uses TRBV19 with TRBJ1-2; 9 nucleotides agree with TRBD1. With 5 bases clipped from V and 5 bases from J, the junction kept 3 bases outside the gene matches. Germline V gene data show CDR1 as LNHDA and CDR2 as SQIVND (reference sequence). The CDR3 is 13 residues long. CDR3 in amino acids: CASSSGQGYGYTF. The CDR3 region has the DNA TGTGCCAGTAGTTCCGGACAGGGGTATGGCTACACCTTC.

V gene TRBV5-8 combines with J gene TRBJ1-5; D is unresolved. The CDR3 spans 17 residues. Germline CDR1 is SGHTS and CDR2 is YDEGEE. V was trimmed by 4 bases and J by 0 bases, leaving 17 bases between them. The CDR3 is CASSPNHAASSNQPQHF. Here the CDR3 DNA reads TGTGCCAGCAGCCCCAACCACGCAGCCTCTAGCAATCAGCCCCAGCATTTT.

As DNA, the CDR3 is TGTGCCAGCAGTGGCCATATGGGACAGCCTAATGAAAAACTGTTTTTT. Translated, it gives CASSGHMGQPNEKLFF. The chain recombines TRBV6-1 with TRBJ1-4; 7 bases fit TRBD1. CDR1 MNHNS and CDR2 SASEGT come from the germline V gene. There are 16 residues in the CDR3. The V segment lost 4 bases and the J segment 3 bases; nucleotides outside the gene matches: 8.

This clone was detected only once. The rearrangement links TRBV19 to TRBJ1-6; D possibly corresponds to TRBD1 (5 bases). V was cut by 7 bases and J by 12 bases, with 19 bases left in between. Germline loops: CDR1 LNHDA, CDR2 SQIVND (reference sequence). The CDR3 totals 14 residues. The CDR3 nucleotides are TGTGCCAGTACTCCAATCGGGACCAATAGACCCCTCCACTTT. It is translated as CASTPIGTNRPLHF.

The gene calls are TRBV18 and TRBJ2-1; 9 bases are shared with TRBD2. CDR1 KGHSH and CDR2 LQKENI come from the germline V gene. The V gene end was trimmed by 4 bases and the J gene end by 7 bases; junction bases not matched to a gene: 5. The CDR3 totals 14 residues. CDR3 in DNA: TGTGCCAGCTCACAGGCTAGCGGGGAGAATGAGCAGTTCTTC. Its protein is CASSQASGENEQFF.

The chain carries TRBV29-1 and TRBJ2-3; TRBD1 agrees at 7 bases. The V gene's germline CDR1 is SQVTM and CDR2 ANQGSEA. Trimming cost V 7 bases and J 6 bases; bases outside gene matches: 7. This CDR3 region has 12 residues. DNA for the CDR3: TGCAGCGCCTCGACAGGGACCGATACGCAGTATTTT. The encoded protein is CSASTGTDTQYF.

The rearrangement links TRBV6-5 to TRBJ1-6; maybe TRBD1 (6 bases). Trimming left V 3 bases short and J 12 bases short, with 18 bases between. The CDR3 runs to 15 residues. Germline CDR1 is MNHEY and CDR2 is SVGAGI. The CDR3 nucleotides are TGTGCCAGCAGTTATGGGGGCTCGGCAGATCAACCCCTCCACTTT. Its translation: CASSYGGSADQPLHF.

The chain combines TRBV18 with TRBJ1-1; D is undetermined. This CDR3 region has 13 residues. Germline CDR1 reads KGHSH; CDR2 reads LQKENI. The germline V and J ends were trimmed by 3 bases and 1 base, with 6 bases remaining between them. The DNA for the CDR3 is TGTGCCAGCTCACCCCAACCGAACACTGAAGCTTTCTTT. Residues: CASSPQPNTEAFF.

This sequence joins TRBV27 and TRBJ1-5; D is perhaps TRBD1 (6 bases). V lost 1 base and J lost 1, with 17 bases in between. CDR3 length: 18 residues. Germline loops: CDR1 MNHEY, CDR2 SMNVEV (reference sequence). This CDR3 reads CASSLYGGFRASNQPQHF. The CDR3 nucleotides are TGTGCCAGCAGTTTATACGGGGGCTTCAGGGCCAGCAATCAGCCCCAGCATTTT.

This clone was seen only once. The chain recombines TRBV5-1 with TRBJ1-3; TRBD1 agrees at 9 bases. This CDR3 region has 14 residues. Germline V gives CDR1 SGHRS, CDR2 YFSETQ. The J segment lost 5 bases and the V segment lost 4 bases, leaving 4 bases of the junction unmatched. The CDR3 sequence: CASSPDRGRNTIYF. Written as DNA, the CDR3 is TGCGCCAGCAGCCCGGACAGGGGACGAAACACCATATATTTT.

The chain uses TRBV5-1 and TRBJ2-3, with 7 positions matching TRBD2. Germline values: CDR1 SGHRS, CDR2 YFSETQ. After removal of 0 bases from V and 1 base from J, the junction contained 5 bases not matched to a gene. CDR3 length: 16 amino acids. Here the CDR3 DNA reads TGCGCCAGCAGCTTGGCGGGACGGGGGGGCACAGATACGCAGTATTTT. It is translated as CASSLAGRGGTDTQYF.

This chain uses TRBV19 with TRBJ1-4; D call uncertain. The V gene's germline CDR1 is LNHDA and CDR2 SQIVND (reference sequence). V was shortened by 5 bases and J by 7 bases, with 14 bases between the two germline ends. The CDR3 spans 14 residues. The CDR3 sequence is CASSSAGSFEKLFF. CDR3 nucleotides: TGTGCCAGTAGTTCGGCAGGCTCCTTTGAAAAACTGTTTTTT.